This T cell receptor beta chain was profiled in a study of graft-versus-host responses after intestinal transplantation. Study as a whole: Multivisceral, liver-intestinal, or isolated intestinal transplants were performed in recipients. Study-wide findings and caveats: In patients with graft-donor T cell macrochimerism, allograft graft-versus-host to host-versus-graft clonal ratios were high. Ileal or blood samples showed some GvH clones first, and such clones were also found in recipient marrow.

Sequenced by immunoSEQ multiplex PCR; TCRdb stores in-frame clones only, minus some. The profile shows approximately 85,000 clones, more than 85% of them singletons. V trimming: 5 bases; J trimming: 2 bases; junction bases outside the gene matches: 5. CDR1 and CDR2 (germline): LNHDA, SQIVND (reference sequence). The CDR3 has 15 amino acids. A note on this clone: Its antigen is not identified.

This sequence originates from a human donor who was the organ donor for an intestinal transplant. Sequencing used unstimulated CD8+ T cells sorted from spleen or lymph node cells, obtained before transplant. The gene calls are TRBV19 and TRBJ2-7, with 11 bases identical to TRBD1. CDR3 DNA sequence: TGTGCCAGTAGTGCGGGGACAGGGGGACCCTACGAGCAGTACTTC. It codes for CASSAGTGGPYEQYF.